One sample yielded the 30 T cell receptor beta chains listed below, sequenced in a study of blood T cells in healthy people across ages. A sample-barcoded 5' primer and a J-beta primer mix were used in a second PCR of roughly 6 to 11 cycles. TCRdb independently ran MiXCR on the 5' RACE reads; one entry per CDR3 protein. This table has fewer than 900,000 distinct CDR3 sequences, about 40% appearing once. Input material: blood. These receptors all come from a woman in her fifties or sixties in good health.

There are many counts of this clonotype. The V and J genes are TRBV10-3 and TRBJ2-1; 16 bases match TRBD2. Germline CDR1 is ENHRY and CDR2 is SYGVKD. The junction had 6 bases not matched to a gene; V was cut back by 5 bases and J by 11 bases. The CDR3 has 15 residues. The CDR3 protein is CAISPPGLAGGQQFF. The DNA of the CDR3 is TGTGCCATCAGTCCTCCGGGACTAGCGGGGGGGCAGCAGTTCTTC.

In this sample, this clonotype turned up a few times. The chain employs TRBV4-1 and TRBJ1-2; D gene uncertain. The CDR3 runs 16 residues. Trimming shortened V by 0 bases and J by 5 bases, and 16 bases separated the two germline ends. Germline CDR1 is MGHRA and CDR2 is YSYEKL. The CDR3: CASSQDQGKGHYGYTF. The CDR3 region has the DNA TGCGCCAGCAGCCAAGATCAAGGTAAAGGCCATTATGGCTACACCTTC.

The V call is TRBV27, the J call TRBJ2-3, with 7 bases identical to TRBD1. V lost 10 bases and J lost 7; bases outside the gene matches: 14. This CDR3 is built from 14 residues. CDR1 and CDR2 from the germline V gene are MNHEY and SMNVEV (reference sequence). The CDR3 DNA sequence: TGTGCCACCTCTAGACAGGGTGTATCATATACGCAGTATTTT. The encoded protein is CATSRQGVSYTQYF.

The V and J genes are TRBV4-1 and TRBJ1-2; 9 bases line up with TRBD1. This CDR3 has 15 amino acids. Germline V CDR1 and CDR2: MGHRA, YSYEKL. The junction had 7 bases not matched to a gene; V was cut back by 4 bases and J by 4 bases. The CDR3 is CASSPGTGPFYGYTF. CDR3 sequence (DNA): TGCGCCAGCAGCCCAGGGACAGGGCCCTTCTATGGCTACACCTTC.

This clonotype was seen only once. The chain couples TRBV5-1 to TRBJ2-7; 8 bases are shared with TRBD1. The CDR3 covers 15 residues. Germline CDR1 reads SGHRS; CDR2 reads YFSETQ. J gave up 5 bases and V 3 bases, and 10 bases lay outside the gene matches. This CDR3 is CASSWAGRGLNEQYF. CDR3 DNA sequence: TGCGCCAGCAGCTGGGCGGGCAGGGGGCTCAACGAGCAGTACTTC.

This chain joins TRBV5-1 and TRBJ2-7; maybe TRBD1 (6 bases). From germline, CDR1 is SGHRS and CDR2 YFSETQ. This CDR3 is 16 amino acids long. Deletions cut 4 bases from V and 2 bases from J, with 19 bases between. Here the CDR3 DNA reads TGCGCCAGCAGCCCCCACTCCGGGACACACGCCTACGAGCAGTACTTC. Encoded protein: CASSPHSGTHAYEQYF.

This clonotype was recorded a few times. CDR3 nucleotides: TGTGCCACCAGTGATTCCGGGACTAGTGGCAGGGAGCAGTTCTTC. This encodes CATSDSGTSGREQFF. The rearrangement joins TRBV24-1 to TRBJ2-1, with 8 positions matching TRBD2. Germline V gene lookup returns CDR1 KGHDR and CDR2 SFDVKD. CDR3 size: 15 residues. V was pared by 2 bases and J by 10 bases, with 9 bases of the junction left unmatched.

Concerning this clonotype itself: A junction end diverges from the germline sequence, so it may reflect a read error. V is TRBV24-1 and J is TRBJ2-7, with 13 nucleotides matching TRBD2. Looked up from germline, CDR1 is KGHDR and CDR2 is SFDVKD. This CDR3 is 16 amino acids long. This CDR3 reads CAASDPLAGGTYEQYF. In DNA, the CDR3 is TGTGCCGCCAGTGACCCACTAGCGGGGGGGACCTACGAGCAGTACTTC.

This clonotype was recorded a few times. V gene TRBV20-1 combines with J gene TRBJ2-5, with D unresolved. Trimming cost V 0 bases and J 0 bases, with 14 bases left between them. This CDR3 spans 16 amino acids. Per germline, CDR1 DFQATT and CDR2 SNEGSKA (reference sequence). The CDR3 coding sequence is TGCAGTGCTAGAGATACCTCGGCAGCGTACCAAGAGACCCAGTACTTC. Amino acid sequence: CSARDTSAAYQETQYF.

The chain links TRBV13 to TRBJ2-5; D is unresolved. The V end was cut by 7 bases, the J end by 4 bases, with 16 bases between. Per the germline V gene, CDR1 is PRHDT and CDR2 is FYEKMQ (reference sequence). The CDR3 has 14 residues. The CDR3 loop is CASNLRGVRETQYF. The DNA for the CDR3 is TGTGCCAGCAACCTAAGAGGAGTCCGAGAGACCCAGTACTTC.

The CDR3 DNA follows: TGTGCCAGCAGCTTGATACAGAACCCAGCCTACGAGCAGTACTTC. This translates into CASSLIQNPAYEQYF. The chain recombines TRBV5-5 with TRBJ2-7, with unresolved D. Germline values: CDR1 SGHKS, CDR2 YYEKEE (reference sequence). The germline V and J ends were trimmed by 1 base and 2 bases, with 13 bases remaining between them. The CDR3 has 15 residues.

This clonotype appeared a few times. The rearrangement uses TRBV5-1 and TRBJ1-5, with D tentatively TRBD1 (6 bases). V was clipped by 3 bases and J by 5 bases, with 12 bases between them. The CDR3 covers 14 residues. CDR1 and CDR2 (germline): SGHRS, YFSETQ. In nucleotides, the CDR3 is TGCGCCAGCAGCTCAGGACAGACGGATCAGCCCCAGCATTTT. Its translation is CASSSGQTDQPQHF.

This chain uses TRBV7-2 with TRBJ2-7; D is unclear. The germline V gene encodes CDR1 SGHTA and CDR2 FQGNSA. The CDR3 is 14 residues long. The V gene lost 5 bases and the J gene lost 4 bases, with 15 bases spanning the gap. CDR3 protein: CASSQNLAIYEQYF. For the CDR3, the DNA is TGTGCCAGCAGCCAAAACTTAGCTATATACGAGCAGTACTTC.

In regard to this clonotype: At one of its ends the junction is not consistent with the germline gene, which may arise from a read error. V gene TRBV5-1 combines with J gene TRBJ2-1; maybe TRBD1 (8 bases). CDR1 is SGHRS, CDR2 YFSETQ, per germline. The CDR3 extends over 14 amino acids. CDR3 in amino acids: CASTGGAGGNEQFF. The CDR3 DNA reads TGCGCCAGCACTGGGGGGGCAGGGGGCAATGAACAGTTCTTC.

The chain carries TRBV4-1 and TRBJ2-5; D is ambiguous. CDR1 is MGHRA and CDR2 is YSYEKL in the germline V gene. Trimming stripped 4 bases from V and 1 base from J, with 10 bases between. This CDR3 has 14 residues. The CDR3 coding sequence is TGCGCCAGCAGCCGCCCGGGCCTCCAAGAGACCCAGTACTTC. Its translation is CASSRPGLQETQYF.

This clonotype has only a few counts. CDR3 nucleotides: TGCAGTGCTAGAGAACCAGTGAGCCACGAGCAGTACTTC. It specifies CSAREPVSHEQYF. The chain joins TRBV20-1 to TRBJ2-7, with D hard to call. The germline gives CDR1 DFQATT, CDR2 SNEGSKA (reference sequence). This CDR3 contains 13 residues. The ends were cut back, 0 bases at V and 5 bases at J, with 11 bases in the middle.

This clonotype appeared a few times. CDR3: CASSVDQGYEQYF. Here the CDR3 DNA reads TGTGCCAGCAGCGTAGATCAGGGCTACGAGCAGTACTTC. This chain uses TRBV7-2 with TRBJ2-7, with D perhaps matching TRBD1 (5 bases). V lost 5 bases and J lost 3, with 11 bases in between. The CDR3 loop spans 13 amino acids. From germline, CDR1 is SGHTA and CDR2 FQGNSA.

This clonotype was seen ten or more times. The J gene is TRBJ2-1, the V gene TRBV7-3; no clear D gene. With 2 bases removed from V and 0 bases from J, the gap between germline ends came to 5 bases. Looked up from germline, CDR1 is SGHTA and CDR2 is FQGTGA. The CDR3 sequence is 14 residues long. As DNA, the CDR3 is TGTGCCAGCAGCTTAGGGCCCTCCTACAATGAGCAGTTCTTC. Residues: CASSLGPSYNEQFF.

A few counts support this clonotype. V gene TRBV20-1 combines with J gene TRBJ2-1; TRBD2 matches 10 bases. The V and J ends lost 2 bases and 5 bases, in that order; junction bases with no gene match: 3. Germline CDR1 DFQATT, CDR2 SNEGSKA (reference sequence). The CDR3 consists of 14 residues. DNA of the CDR3: TGCAGTGCTAGAAGTACTAGCGGGAACAATGAGCAGTTCTTC. Translation gives CSARSTSGNNEQFF.

This clonotype was seen more than once but under ten times. V is TRBV28 and J is TRBJ2-4; weak D call: TRBD2 (5 bases). Germline-derived CDR1 and CDR2 are MDHEN and SYDVKM. Trimming stripped 2 bases from V and 13 bases from J, with 12 bases between. The CDR3 spans 12 residues. The CDR3 sequence: CASSLRSWRQYF. CDR3 nucleotides: TGTGCCAGCAGTTTAAGGTCTTGGAGGCAGTACTTC.

The table lists this clonotype with a few counts. V usage is TRBV27 and J usage is TRBJ1-2, with a possible D match to TRBD1 (5 bases). V was clipped by 6 bases and J by 4 bases, with 6 bases between them. Germline values: CDR1 MNHEY, CDR2 SMNVEV (reference sequence). This CDR3 is built from 11 residues. This CDR3 reads CASRGPYGYTF. CDR3 DNA sequence: TGTGCCAGCAGGGGACCCTATGGCTACACCTTC.

This clonotype was seen a handful of times. In nucleotides, the CDR3 is TGTGCCAGCAGTATCGGGACTACCAATGAGCAGTTCTTC. It yields the protein CASSIGTTNEQFF. The chain couples TRBV6-8 to TRBJ2-1; TRBD2 aligns across 7 bases. V lost 5 bases, J lost 6 bases, and 4 bases stayed unmatched. CDR1 and CDR2 from the germline V gene are MNHGY and SAAAGT. CDR3 length equals 13 residues.

The gene calls are TRBV2 and TRBJ1-2; 7 bases match TRBD1. The J segment lost 6 bases and the V segment lost 6 bases, leaving 4 bases of the junction unmatched. Per germline, CDR1 SNHLY and CDR2 FYNNEI. CDR3 length: 12 residues. The CDR3 is CASRQGSNGYTF. In nucleotides, the CDR3 is TGTGCCAGCAGACAGGGGAGCAATGGCTACACCTTC.

This chain joins TRBV14 and TRBJ1-1; D is unresolved. Per germline, CDR1 SGHDN and CDR2 FVKESK. CDR3 length: 12 amino acids. Trimming removed 2 bases from V and 6 bases from J, with 7 bases in between. The CDR3 is CASSQLRPEAFF. In nucleotides, the CDR3 is TGTGCCAGCAGCCAACTAAGGCCTGAAGCTTTCTTT.

The chain uses TRBV19 and TRBJ2-7; TRBD2 is a possible D gene (6 bases). Looked up from germline, CDR1 is LNHDA and CDR2 is SQIVND (reference sequence). V lost 4 bases and J lost 12, with 16 bases in between. This CDR3 has 12 amino acids. The CDR3, as DNA: TGTGCCAGTAGTACTGGAGGGGAGACCCGGTACTTC. Translating gives CASSTGGETRYF.

The genes are TRBV28 and TRBJ1-2; D unclear. Trimming shortened V by 5 bases and J by 4 bases, and 20 bases separated the two germline ends. Per germline, CDR1 MDHEN and CDR2 SYDVKM. The CDR3 covers 16 residues. CDR3 loop: CASSGSAAQTTYGYTF. In DNA, the CDR3 is TGTGCCAGCAGTGGCTCCGCCGCCCAAACGACCTATGGCTACACCTTC.

This clonotype turned up a few times. V is TRBV2 and J is TRBJ1-6; 9 bases match TRBD1. This CDR3 is 13 amino acids long. Losses at the gene ends were 8 bases for V and 8 bases for J; bases not matched to a gene: 4. From germline, CDR1 is SNHLY and CDR2 FYNNEI. The CDR3 is CASGDREHSPLHF. In DNA form, the CDR3 reads TGTGCCAGCGGGGACAGGGAACATTCACCCCTCCACTTT.

The rearrangement uses TRBV3-1 and TRBJ2-3; 12 nucleotides align to TRBD2. Germline assignment: CDR1 LGHDT and CDR2 YNNKEL (reference sequence). V lost 6 bases to trimming and J lost 5 bases; unmatched junction nucleotides: 9. CDR3 length equals 16 residues. CDR3 nucleotide sequence: TGTGCCAGCAGTCCCCTAGCGGGGGGGCTGGGAGATACGCAGTATTTT. Its translation: CASSPLAGGLGDTQYF.

The table lists this clonotype with many counts. J is TRBJ1-4 and V is TRBV7-6; the D gene is possibly TRBD1 (5 bases). From germline, CDR1 is SGHVS and CDR2 FNYEAQ. The CDR3 has 15 amino acids. With 1 base removed from V and 3 bases from J, the gap between germline ends came to 9 bases. The CDR3 DNA reads as TGTGCCAGCAGCTTAGGCAGGGTCGCTAATGAAAAACTGTTTTTT. Translation gives CASSLGRVANEKLFF.

The chain uses TRBV21-1 and TRBJ2-5; the D segment call TRBD2 is taken from the table without a DNA check. TRBV21-1 represents a pseudogene. This CDR3 region has 20 residues. This CDR3 reads CASSKALSERGARGGETQYF. The CDR3 nucleotides are TGTGCCAGCAGCAAAGCGCTTTCCGAGCGGGGGGCCAGAGGGGGAGAGACCCAGTACTTC.